This passage covers 20 T cell receptor beta chains from one sample sequenced in a study of T-cell reconstitution after alpha-beta-depleted transplantation in children. Unique molecular identifiers featured in how the TCRbeta library was prepared. One entry per CDR3 protein, called by TCRdb with MiXCR from the PCR reads. Of approximately 500,000 distinct CDR3 sequences in the sample, more than 20% were seen once. The sample here was PBMCs, taken before TCRalphabeta/CD19-depleted stem cell transplant. These receptors were collected from a boy younger than two with Wiskott-Aldrich syndrome, due to receive a stem cell transplant.

J is TRBJ1-2 and V is TRBV7-2; weak D call: TRBD1 (5 bases). Trimming left V 4 bases short and J 6 bases short, with 15 bases between. The CDR3 extends over 14 amino acids. The germline gives CDR1 SGHTA, CDR2 FQGNSA. CDR3 in amino acids: CASSSYWDGHGYTF. The CDR3 DNA sequence: TGTGCCAGCAGCTCCTATTGGGACGGTCATGGCTACACCTTC.

This clonotype appeared a few times. This rearrangement joins TRBV7-9 to TRBJ1-1; maybe TRBD1 (6 bases). Trimming shortened V by 5 bases and J by 5 bases, and 21 bases separated the two germline ends. CDR3 length: 16 amino acids. Looked up from germline, CDR1 is SEHNR and CDR2 is FQNEAQ (reference sequence). CDR3 in amino acids: CASSRWGRGAGTEAFF. As DNA, the CDR3 is TGTGCCAGCAGCCGCTGGGGCAGGGGCGCGGGGACTGAAGCTTTCTTT.

The chain recombines TRBV15 with TRBJ2-2, with 8 bases identical to TRBD1. CDR3 size: 16 residues. Trimming at V came to 1 base and at J to 1 base, leaving 2 bases not matched to a gene. CDR1 LNHNV and CDR2 YYDKDF come from the germline V gene (reference sequence). CDR3: CATSRAQGVNTGELFF. The DNA of the CDR3 is TGTGCCACCAGCAGAGCACAGGGGGTGAACACCGGGGAGCTGTTTTTT.

The table lists this clonotype with a few counts. The chain links TRBV12-3 or TRBV12-4 to TRBJ2-3, with a tentative D call TRBD2 (6 bases). The CDR3 covers 14 residues. V lost 5 bases and J 4 bases, leaving 13 bases between the germline ends. This chain's CDR3 is CASSPRDSADTQYF. The CDR3 DNA is TGTGCCAGCAGTCCGCGGGACTCCGCAGATACGCAGTATTTT.

CDR3: CASSSRQGDYEQYF. CDR3 nucleotides: TGCGCCAGCAGCTCCCGACAGGGGGACTACGAGCAGTACTTC. The rearrangement links TRBV5-1 to TRBJ2-7; 9 nucleotides line up with TRBD1. V dropped 3 bases and J dropped 3; count of bases not matched to a gene: 4. The CDR3 has 14 residues. The germline CDR1 and CDR2 sequences are SGHRS and YFSETQ. Supplemented by reference TRBV5-1 and TRBJ2-7, the full variable domain reads KAGVTQTPRYLIKTRGQQVTLSCSPISGHRSVSWYQQTPGQGLQFLFEYFSETQRNKGNFPGRFSGRQFSNSRSEMNVSTLELGDSALYLCASSSRQGDYEQYFGPGTRLTVT.

The V gene is TRBV11-2, the J gene TRBJ1-6; 7 nucleotides line up with TRBD1. The CDR3 runs 16 residues. With V trimmed by 5 bases and J by 2 bases, 6 bases remained unmatched. The V gene's germline CDR1 is SGHAT and CDR2 FQNNGV. This CDR3 is CASSRQGVTYNSPLHF. The CDR3 nucleotides are TGTGCCAGCAGCCGTCAGGGGGTAACCTATAATTCACCCCTCCACTTT. The whole variable domain, remainder taken from reference TRBV11-2 and TRBJ1-6, is EAGVAQSPRYKIIEKRQSVAFWCNPISGHATLYWYQQILGQGPKLLIQFQNNGVVDDSQLPKDRFSAERLKGVDSTLKIQPAKLEDSAVYLCASSRQGVTYNSPLHFGNGTRLTVT.

The CDR3 loop is CASSFGKGLAEGKNIQYF. Here the CDR3 DNA reads TGCGCCAGCAGCTTCGGAAAGGGACTAGCGGAGGGCAAAAACATTCAGTACTTC. The chain has TRBV5-1 and TRBJ2-4; 11 nucleotides line up with TRBD2. This CDR3 has 18 amino acids. V gave up 2 bases and J gave up 3 bases; unmatched junction bases: 10. Per the germline V gene, CDR1 is SGHRS and CDR2 is YFSETQ.

V gene TRBV18 combines with J gene TRBJ2-7; D is possibly TRBD1 (6 bases). The CDR3 is 14 residues long. Trimming took 4 bases from V and 1 from J, leaving 11 bases between them. The germline V gene encodes CDR1 KGHSH and CDR2 LQKENI. CDR3 region: CASSHRETSYEQYF. DNA for the CDR3: TGTGCCAGCTCACACAGGGAAACTTCCTACGAGCAGTACTTC.

This clonotype was seen a handful of times. DNA for the CDR3: TGTGCCAGCAGCCCTGCCGGGACAGGGGGCGAAAAACTGTTTTTT. As protein: CASSPAGTGGEKLFF. This chain joins TRBV11-2 and TRBJ1-4, with 12 nucleotides matching TRBD1. The junction had 6 bases not matched to a gene; V was cut back by 5 bases and J by 8 bases. In germline, CDR1 is SGHAT, CDR2 FQNNGV. CDR3 length equals 15 residues.

This clonotype turned up a few times. This rearrangement joins TRBV12-3 or TRBV12-4 to TRBJ1-6, with TRBD1 matching 7 bases. The CDR3 extends over 14 amino acids. Trimming removed 6 bases from V and 9 bases from J; junction bases left unmatched: 8. CDR3: CASSSRGVFSPLHF. CDR3 in DNA: TGTGCCAGCAGCAGCAGGGGGGTTTTTTCACCCCTCCACTTT.

This clonotype has more than one count but fewer than ten. This chain links TRBV7-2 with TRBJ1-6; TRBD1 aligns across 7 bases. Per germline, CDR1 SGHTA and CDR2 FQGNSA. Unmatched junction bases numbered 4, after V lost 5 bases and J lost 9 bases. The CDR3 loop spans 13 amino acids. CDR3 sequence (DNA): TGTGCCAGCAGCCCGACAGGGAGTTCACCCCTCCACTTT. Its translation is CASSPTGSSPLHF.

V and J are TRBV5-5 and TRBJ2-7; perhaps TRBD1 as D (7 bases). Germline values: CDR1 SGHKS, CDR2 YYEKEE (reference sequence). Trimming removed 4 bases from V and 2 bases from J, with 13 bases in between. CDR3 size: 14 residues. The CDR3 DNA is TGTGCCAGCAGCGGCGGGACAGACCCCTACGAGCAGTACTTC. Translation: CASSGGTDPYEQYF.

The chain links TRBV9 to TRBJ2-1; 7 bases are shared with TRBD2. The germline V gene encodes CDR1 SGDLS and CDR2 YYNGEE. The CDR3 consists of 15 residues. With 0 bases clipped from V and 4 bases from J, the junction kept 4 bases outside the gene matches. CDR3 coding DNA: TGTGCCAGCAGCGTAGTTGGGGGAGGGTACAATGAGCAGTTCTTC. Translation gives CASSVVGGGYNEQFF. Together with reference TRBV9 and TRBJ2-1, the CDR3 gives the full variable domain: DSGVTQTPKHLITATGQRVTLRCSPRSGDLSVYWYQQSLDQGLQFLIQYYNGEERAKGNILERFSAQQFPDLHSELNLSSLELGDSALYFCASSVVGGGYNEQFFGPGTRLTVL.

The rearrangement joins TRBV11-2 to TRBJ2-5; 9 positions match TRBD2. The CDR3 is 16 residues long. Trimming at V came to 5 bases and at J to 5 bases, leaving 12 bases not matched to a gene. Germline CDR1 SGHAT, CDR2 FQNNGV. CDR3 coding DNA: TGTGCCAGCAGCCCGTTCGTAGCTAGCGGGATCGAGACCCAGTACTTC. It translates to CASSPFVASGIETQYF.

This clonotype was seen only a few times. The chain links TRBV29-1 to TRBJ2-3; D is undetermined. Germline V gives CDR1 SQVTM, CDR2 ANQGSEA. Trimming shortened V by 3 bases and J by 4 bases, and 8 bases separated the two germline ends. There are 12 residues in the CDR3. CDR3 residues: CSVEVIADTQYF. The DNA for the CDR3 is TGCAGCGTTGAGGTAATTGCAGATACGCAGTATTTT.

This clonotype appeared a few times. Relative to the germline gene, one junction end is altered; a read error may explain this. The chain carries TRBV10-3 and TRBJ2-5; D assignment may be TRBD1 or TRBD2 (5 bases each). Germline V lookup: CDR1 ENHRY, CDR2 SYGVKD. The CDR3 consists of 12 residues. The CDR3 is CAVRDLKETQYF. The CDR3 region has the DNA TGTGCCGTCAGGGACCTTAAAGAGACCCAGTACTTC.

The rearrangement uses TRBV27 and TRBJ2-7, with 8 bases identical to TRBD2. Germline CDR1 MNHEY, CDR2 SMNVEV (reference sequence). CDR3 length equals 14 residues. V shed 3 bases and J 6 bases; nucleotides not matched to a gene: 7. The CDR3 DNA is TGTGCCAGCAGTTTGCTAGCGGGTCCCTGCGAGCAGTACTTC. Translation gives CASSLLAGPCEQYF.

This clonotype was observed a handful of times. The chain uses TRBV7-9 and TRBJ2-5; D possibly matches TRBD1 or TRBD2 (5 bases each). The CDR3 covers 15 residues. The V and J ends lost 5 bases and 2 bases respectively, with 15 bases between them. Per germline, CDR1 SEHNR and CDR2 FQNEAQ (reference sequence). CDR3 sequence reads: CASSPPGREQETQYF. The CDR3 DNA reads TGTGCCAGCAGCCCTCCGGGCAGGGAGCAAGAGACCCAGTACTTC.

The chain couples TRBV20-1 to TRBJ2-3; 10 nucleotides line up with TRBD2. The length of the CDR3 is 16 residues. The V and J ends lost 3 bases and 5 bases, in that order; junction bases with no gene match: 11. Germline values: CDR1 DFQATT, CDR2 SNEGSKA (reference sequence). The CDR3 sequence: CSASGLAGVVVDTQYF. The DNA for the CDR3 is TGCAGTGCTAGTGGCCTAGCGGGAGTCGTTGTAGATACGCAGTATTTT.

This clonotype has a handful of counts. The rearrangement uses TRBV29-1 and TRBJ2-3; TRBD1 or TRBD2 may be the D gene (5 bases each). V lost 4 bases, J lost 3 bases, and 17 bases lay in between. The CDR3 has 15 amino acids. The germline gives CDR1 SQVTM, CDR2 ANQGSEA. DNA for the CDR3: TGCAGCGTTGTAAGAGGGGCGTTATCGACAGATACGCAGTATTTT. This gives the protein CSVVRGALSTDTQYF.